A single sample is the source of the 18 T cell receptor beta chains below, sequenced in a study of shared clonotypes between healthy human individuals. CD45RO-negative, CCR7-selected cells formed the naive CD8 fraction, which excluded terminally differentiated effector memory CD45RA+ cells. Produced via immunoSEQ multiplex PCR; TCRdb's table is partial and in-frame only. The sample includes about 2,100,000 clones, more than 85% of them seen just once. Sequenced material: naive CD8+ T cells from PBMCs. These receptors all come from a man aged 18 to 30 in good health. Some clones in this sample may be carry-over from other donors' samples.

V gene TRBV27 combines with J gene TRBJ2-1; TRBD2 aligns across 11 bases. Germline CDR1 is MNHEY and CDR2 is SMNVEV (reference sequence). V dropped 3 bases and J dropped 1; count of bases not matched to a gene: 2. This CDR3 comprises 16 residues. The CDR3 protein is CASSFTSGSSYNEQFF. The CDR3 bases are TGTGCCAGCAGTTTTACTAGCGGGAGTTCCTACAATGAGCAGTTCTTC.

The chain joins TRBV6-1 to TRBJ2-7; TRBD1 matches at 10 bases. This CDR3 is built from 17 residues. V trimming: 11 bases; J trimming: 1 base; junction bases outside the gene matches: 17. In germline, CDR1 is MNHNS, CDR2 SASEGT. CDR3 loop: CALSAGQGIFGSYEQYF. For the CDR3, the DNA is TGTGCCCTCAGTGCGGGACAGGGGATCTTTGGGTCCTACGAGCAGTACTTC.

This clone has a handful of counts. The V call is TRBV10-3, the J call TRBJ2-7; D gene uncertain. CDR3 length: 11 amino acids. Trimming shortened V by 10 bases and J by 0 bases, and 7 bases separated the two germline ends. CDR1 is ENHRY and CDR2 is SYGVKD in the germline V gene. CDR3 in amino acids: CATAHSYEQYF. The CDR3 DNA reads as TGTGCCACCGCCCACTCCTACGAGCAGTACTTC.

The chain carries TRBV4-1 and TRBJ2-7, with 9 positions matching TRBD1. This CDR3 region has 17 residues. The ends lost 8 bases at V and 0 bases at J; junction bases unmatched: 14. In germline, CDR1 is MGHRA, CDR2 YSYEKL. The CDR3 loop is CASAQQGAERPSYEQYF. The CDR3 nucleotides read TGCGCCAGCGCCCAACAGGGGGCGGAAAGACCCTCCTACGAGCAGTACTTC.

The chain links TRBV9 to TRBJ1-1; D unresolved. The V gene lost 4 bases and the J gene lost 0 bases, with 22 bases spanning the gap. Germline lookup yields CDR1 SGDLS and CDR2 YYNGEE. This CDR3 has 18 amino acids. The CDR3 sequence: CASSLDSTGPNMNTEAFF. For the CDR3, the DNA is TGTGCCAGCAGCCTCGATTCAACCGGGCCCAATATGAACACTGAAGCTTTCTTT. The full variable domain, rest sourced from reference TRBV9 and TRBJ1-1, is DSGVTQTPKHLITATGQRVTLRCSPRSGDLSVYWYQQSLDQGLQFLIQYYNGEERAKGNILERFSAQQFPDLHSELNLSSLELGDSALYFCASSLDSTGPNMNTEAFFGQGTRLTVV.

The V and J genes are TRBV4-1 and TRBJ1-2, with 10 bases aligning to TRBD1. The CDR3 consists of 15 residues. Trimming at V came to 4 bases and at J to 7 bases, leaving 9 bases not matched to a gene. Germline CDR1 is MGHRA and CDR2 is YSYEKL. For the CDR3, the DNA is TGCGCCAGCAGCCTCACCGGGACAGGGGTAGGTGGCTACACCTTC. This codes for CASSLTGTGVGGYTF.

The chain recombines TRBV6-4 with TRBJ2-7; D is ambiguous. CDR1 is MRHNA and CDR2 is SNTAGT in the germline V gene. Deletions cut 1 base from V and 2 bases from J, with 9 bases between. This CDR3 has 14 residues. As DNA, the CDR3 is TGTGCCAGCAGTGACTTAGACAAAACCTACGAGCAGTACTTC. It is translated as CASSDLDKTYEQYF.

The V gene is TRBV7-9, the J gene TRBJ2-1; possibly TRBD2 for D (6 bases). This CDR3 has 14 residues. Trimming shortened V by 8 bases and J by 8 bases, and 19 bases separated the two germline ends. The germline gives CDR1 SEHNR, CDR2 FQNEAQ (reference sequence). CDR3 sequence: CASGQGVPGDEQFF. The CDR3 DNA sequence: TGTGCCAGCGGCCAAGGGGTGCCGGGGGATGAGCAGTTCTTC.

The V call is TRBV27, the J call TRBJ2-7, with 11 nucleotides matching TRBD1. The V and J ends lost 6 bases and 5 bases, in that order; junction bases with no gene match: 6. The CDR3 consists of 14 residues. Germline loops: CDR1 MNHEY, CDR2 SMNVEV (reference sequence). This chain's CDR3 is CASRDRGPAHEQYF. CDR3 coding DNA: TGTGCCAGCAGGGACAGGGGGCCAGCCCACGAGCAGTACTTC.

V and J are TRBV2 and TRBJ2-7; D perhaps matches TRBD2 (7 bases). Trimming pared 6 bases from V and 3 bases from J, leaving 18 bases between. The CDR3 covers 15 residues. Germline V lookup: CDR1 SNHLY, CDR2 FYNNEI. CDR3 residues: CASRDRGGSYYEQYF. The DNA of the CDR3 is TGTGCCAGCAGGGACCGCGGGGGCAGCTACTACGAGCAGTACTTC.

J is TRBJ1-4 and V is TRBV13; D is possibly TRBD1 (6 bases). The CDR3 has 15 amino acids. Germline-derived CDR1 and CDR2 are PRHDT and FYEKMQ (reference sequence). V shed 4 bases and J shed 5 bases, with 14 bases lying between them. The CDR3 here is CASSSTDSKNEKLFF. For the CDR3, the DNA is TGTGCCAGCAGCTCCACGGACAGTAAGAATGAAAAACTGTTTTTT.

The chain recombines TRBV28 with TRBJ1-5; D possibly corresponds to TRBD1 (5 bases). The CDR3 contains 16 residues. CDR1 is MDHEN, CDR2 SYDVKM, per germline. The V gene lost 3 bases and the J gene lost 2 bases, with 14 bases spanning the gap. DNA of the CDR3: TGTGCCAGCAGTTTGGAAGGAGGGGAGGGCAATCAGCCCCAGCATTTT. It yields the protein CASSLEGGEGNQPQHF.

The J gene is TRBJ2-3, the V gene TRBV11-2; the match to TRBD1 covers 8 bases. The V segment lost 4 bases and the J segment 3 bases; nucleotides outside the gene matches: 6. This CDR3 comprises 15 residues. Germline assignment: CDR1 SGHAT and CDR2 FQNNGV. CDR3 residues: CASSSGQGRTDTQYF. The CDR3 DNA reads as TGTGCCAGCAGCTCCGGACAGGGAAGGACAGATACGCAGTATTTT.

On this clone itself: Other DNA sequences in the same sample also yield this CDR3. The CDR3 DNA follows: TGCGCCAGCAGCCAAGATCGCGGCTCCAACTATGGCTACACCTTC. This translates into CASSQDRGSNYGYTF. This chain links TRBV4-3 with TRBJ1-2; no firm D call. With 0 bases removed from V and 2 bases from J, the gap between germline ends came to 10 bases. Germline CDR1 is LGHNA and CDR2 is YSLEER. The CDR3 extends over 15 amino acids.

This chain joins TRBV12-5 and TRBJ2-1, with D unclear. CDR1 is LGHNT, CDR2 FRNRAP, per germline. The CDR3 is made up of 13 amino acids. V was clipped by 3 bases and J by 7 bases, with 10 bases between them. The CDR3 DNA is TGTGCTAGTGGTTTTTGGGCCGCAAATGAGCAGTTCTTC. Its translation: CASGFWAANEQFF.

As DNA, the CDR3 is TGTGCCAGCAGTTTATCAACAGGGGCCTACGAGCAGTACTTC. It yields the protein CASSLSTGAYEQYF. This chain connects TRBV27 to TRBJ2-7, with 7 bases matching TRBD1. The length of the CDR3 is 14 residues. Germline V gene sequence: CDR1 MNHEY, CDR2 SMNVEV (reference sequence). V shed 0 bases and J 2 bases; nucleotides not matched to a gene: 1.

The DNA for the CDR3 is TGTGCCAGCAGAGACAGAACCGAAAAACTGTTTTTT. It is translated as CASRDRTEKLFF. The chain combines TRBV4-2 with TRBJ1-4; D possibly corresponds to TRBD1 (5 bases). V was shortened by 6 bases and J by 8 bases, with 10 bases between the two germline ends. The CDR3 length is 12 residues. Germline assignment: CDR1 LGHNA and CDR2 YNFKEQ.

V usage is TRBV28 and J usage is TRBJ2-3; D possibly matches TRBD1 or TRBD2 (5 bases each). Germline assignment: CDR1 MDHEN and CDR2 SYDVKM. The CDR3 extends over 15 amino acids. Trimming pared 8 bases from V and 5 bases from J, leaving 20 bases between. CDR3 coding DNA: TGTGCCAGCGTGGACCGAACAGGAGGAGGAGATACGCAGTATTTT. Its translation is CASVDRTGGGDTQYF.